A selection of T cell receptor beta chains follows, all from one sample in a study of OX40 agonist ivuxolimab in advanced cancers. Repertoires were generated with immunoSEQ multiplex PCR, while TCRdb's copy carries only in-frame clones and drops some. The table records 85,000 to 130,000 clones, about nine tenths of them present only once. Sequenced here: CD4+ or CD8+ T cells sorted from blood, sampled in a trial of the OX40 agonist ivuxolimab. The receptors stem from an adult with an advanced solid tumor such as melanoma, head and neck, liver or kidney cancer. Each CDR3 is given without its conserved first and last residue. The order of the fields is V gene, CDR3 protein.

TRBV4-2 | ASSQGYGGNTGELF
TRBV7-8 | ASSLATGGHNTEAF
TRBV28 | ASSPQGETQY
TRBV19 | ASSVGLAASYEQY
TRBV28 | ASSLILGPSYEQY
TRBV5-1 | ASCGGTSYEQY
TRBV7-2 | ASSLAGARGYT
TRBV5-1 | ASSLGTSASGGETQY
TRBV6-5 | AILDRANYGYT
TRBV9 | ASSTSGSGYNEQF
TRBV7-9 | ASSLYGEQY
TRBV28 | ASSFGKETQY
TRBV15 | ATIRTSGSYEQF
TRBV2 | ASSAGAEETQY
TRBV29-1 | SVLGPNYEQY
TRBV18 | ASSPGDTQY
TRBV6-1 | ASSEAVSGNTGELF
TRBV7-9 | ASSPDSSQANYGYT
TRBV5-6 | ASAITGPTSSNEQF
TRBV11-3 | ASSHRGGAYEQY
TRBV11-2 | ASSLAGSRAF
TRBV5-4 | ASSSWDSTYEQY
TRBV19 | ASSTSGNEKLF
TRBV18 | ASSRSPGTVGNTIY
TRBV5-1 | ASSLAGGRSGETQY
TRBV5-5 | ASSLSQGRTGELF
TRBV10-3 | AISESGIDEQY
TRBV7-2 | ASRPSGSASYEQY
TRBV19 | ASNTPGIEQPQH
TRBV15 | ATSRGESGNYEQY
TRBV25-1 | ASGNSYEQY
TRBV27 | ASRSGTRTGELF
TRBV19 | AAGEGIGTQY
TRBV4-3 | ASSQEIPPARGADTQY
TRBV6-6 | ASSPWNTEAF
TRBV6-5 | ASSYKGGTEAF
TRBV11-2 | ASSTRTGQETQY
TRBV6-5 | ASSYTQGAGRETQY